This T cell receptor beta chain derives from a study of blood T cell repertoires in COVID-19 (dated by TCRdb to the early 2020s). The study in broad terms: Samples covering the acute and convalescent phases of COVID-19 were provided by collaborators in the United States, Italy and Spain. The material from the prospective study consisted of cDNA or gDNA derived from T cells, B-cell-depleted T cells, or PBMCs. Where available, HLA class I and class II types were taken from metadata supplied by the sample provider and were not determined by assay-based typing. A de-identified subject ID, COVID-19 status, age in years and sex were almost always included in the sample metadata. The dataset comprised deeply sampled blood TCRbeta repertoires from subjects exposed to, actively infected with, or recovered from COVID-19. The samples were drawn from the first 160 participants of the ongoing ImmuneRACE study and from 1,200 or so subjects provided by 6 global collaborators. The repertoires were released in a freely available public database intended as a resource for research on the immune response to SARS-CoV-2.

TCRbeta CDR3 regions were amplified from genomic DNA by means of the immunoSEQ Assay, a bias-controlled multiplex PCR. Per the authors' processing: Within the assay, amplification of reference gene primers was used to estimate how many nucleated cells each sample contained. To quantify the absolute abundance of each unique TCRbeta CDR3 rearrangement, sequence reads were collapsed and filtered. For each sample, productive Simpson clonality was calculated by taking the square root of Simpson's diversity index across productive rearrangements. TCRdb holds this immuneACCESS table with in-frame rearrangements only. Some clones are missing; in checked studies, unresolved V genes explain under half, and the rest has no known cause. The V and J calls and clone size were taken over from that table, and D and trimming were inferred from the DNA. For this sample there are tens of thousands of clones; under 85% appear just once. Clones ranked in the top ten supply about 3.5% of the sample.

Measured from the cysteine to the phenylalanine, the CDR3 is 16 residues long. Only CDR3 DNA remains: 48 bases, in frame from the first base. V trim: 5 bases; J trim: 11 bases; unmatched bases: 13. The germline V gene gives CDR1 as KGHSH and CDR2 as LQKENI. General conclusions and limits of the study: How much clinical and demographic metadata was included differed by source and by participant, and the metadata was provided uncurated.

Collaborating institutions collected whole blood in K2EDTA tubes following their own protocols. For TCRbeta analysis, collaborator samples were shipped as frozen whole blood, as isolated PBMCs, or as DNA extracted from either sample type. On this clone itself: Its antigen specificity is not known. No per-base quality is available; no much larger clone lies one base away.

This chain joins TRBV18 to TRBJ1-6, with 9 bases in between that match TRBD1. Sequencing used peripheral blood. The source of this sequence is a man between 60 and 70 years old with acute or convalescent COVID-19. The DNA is TGTGCCAGCTCATCCCAACAGGGGGCGCAGGGGGCACCCCTCCACTTT. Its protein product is CASSSQQGAQGAPLHF.